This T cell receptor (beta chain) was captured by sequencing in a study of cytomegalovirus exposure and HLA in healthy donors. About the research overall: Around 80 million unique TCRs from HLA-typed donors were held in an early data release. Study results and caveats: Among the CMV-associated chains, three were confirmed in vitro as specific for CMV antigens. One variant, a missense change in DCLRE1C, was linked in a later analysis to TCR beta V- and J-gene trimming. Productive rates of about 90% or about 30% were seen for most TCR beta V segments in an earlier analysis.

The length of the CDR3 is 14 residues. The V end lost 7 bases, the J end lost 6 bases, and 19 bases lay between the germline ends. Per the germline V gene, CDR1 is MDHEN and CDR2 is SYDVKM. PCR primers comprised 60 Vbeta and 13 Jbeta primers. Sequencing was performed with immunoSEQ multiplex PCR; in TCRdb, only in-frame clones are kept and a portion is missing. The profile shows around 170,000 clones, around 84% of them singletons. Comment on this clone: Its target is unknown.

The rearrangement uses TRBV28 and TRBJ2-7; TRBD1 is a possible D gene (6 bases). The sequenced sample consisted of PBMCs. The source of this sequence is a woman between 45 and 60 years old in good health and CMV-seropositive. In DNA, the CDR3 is TGTGCCAGCACTTCCCGGGACACCGGTCCCGAGCAGTACTTC. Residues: CASTSRDTGPEQYF.